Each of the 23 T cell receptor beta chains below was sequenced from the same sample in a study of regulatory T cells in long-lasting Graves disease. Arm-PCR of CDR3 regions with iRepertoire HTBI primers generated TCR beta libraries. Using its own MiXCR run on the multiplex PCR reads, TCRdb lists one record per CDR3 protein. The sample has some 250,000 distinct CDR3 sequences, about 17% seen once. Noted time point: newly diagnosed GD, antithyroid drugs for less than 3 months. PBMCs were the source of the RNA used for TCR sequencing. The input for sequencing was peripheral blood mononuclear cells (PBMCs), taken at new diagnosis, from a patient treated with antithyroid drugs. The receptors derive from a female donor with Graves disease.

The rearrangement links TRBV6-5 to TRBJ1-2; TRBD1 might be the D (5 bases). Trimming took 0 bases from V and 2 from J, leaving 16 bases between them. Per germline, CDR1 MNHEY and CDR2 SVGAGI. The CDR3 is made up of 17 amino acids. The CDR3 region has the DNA TGTGCCAGCAGTTACTCAACCGGGATCCCAGGGAACTATGGCTACACCTTC. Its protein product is CASSYSTGIPGNYGYTF.

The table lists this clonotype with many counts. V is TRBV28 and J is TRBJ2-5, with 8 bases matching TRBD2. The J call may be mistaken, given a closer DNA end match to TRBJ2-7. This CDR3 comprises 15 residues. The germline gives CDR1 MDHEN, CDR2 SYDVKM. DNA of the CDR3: TGTGCCAGCCGAAAAATCGGGAGGGAACCCTACGAGCAGTACTTC. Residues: CASRKIGREPYEQYF.

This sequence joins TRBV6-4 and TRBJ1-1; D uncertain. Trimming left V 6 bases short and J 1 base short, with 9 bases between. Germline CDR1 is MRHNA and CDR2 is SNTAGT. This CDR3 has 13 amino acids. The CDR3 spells CASSGEENTEAFF. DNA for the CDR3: TGTGCCAGCAGCGGGGAAGAGAACACTGAAGCTTTCTTT.

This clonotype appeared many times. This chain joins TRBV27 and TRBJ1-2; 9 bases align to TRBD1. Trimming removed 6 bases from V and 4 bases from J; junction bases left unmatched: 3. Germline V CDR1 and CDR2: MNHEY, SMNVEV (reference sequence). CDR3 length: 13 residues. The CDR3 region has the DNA TGTGCCAGCAGAAAGGACAGGGGCTATGGCTACACCTTC. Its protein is CASRKDRGYGYTF.

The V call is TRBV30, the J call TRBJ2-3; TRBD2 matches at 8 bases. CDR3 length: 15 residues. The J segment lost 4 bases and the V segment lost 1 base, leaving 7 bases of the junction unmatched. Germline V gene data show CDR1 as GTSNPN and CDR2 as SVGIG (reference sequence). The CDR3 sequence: CAWSGIAGMADTQYF. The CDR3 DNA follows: TGTGCCTGGAGTGGGATAGCGGGAATGGCAGATACGCAGTATTTT.

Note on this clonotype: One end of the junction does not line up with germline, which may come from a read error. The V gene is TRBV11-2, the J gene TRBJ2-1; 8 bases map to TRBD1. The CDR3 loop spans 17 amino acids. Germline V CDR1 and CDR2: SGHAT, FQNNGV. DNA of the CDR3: TGTGCCGGCAGCCAACGGCGCCCAGGGGGCTCCTACAATGAGCACTTCTTC. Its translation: CAGSQRRPGGSYNEHFF.

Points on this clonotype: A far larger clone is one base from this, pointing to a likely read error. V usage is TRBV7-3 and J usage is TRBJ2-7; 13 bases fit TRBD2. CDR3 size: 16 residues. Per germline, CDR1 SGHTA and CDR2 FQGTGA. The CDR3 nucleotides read TGTGCCAGCGGCTTAGAACTAGCGGGAGGGTTCTACGAGCAGTACTTC. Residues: CASGLELAGGFYEQYF.

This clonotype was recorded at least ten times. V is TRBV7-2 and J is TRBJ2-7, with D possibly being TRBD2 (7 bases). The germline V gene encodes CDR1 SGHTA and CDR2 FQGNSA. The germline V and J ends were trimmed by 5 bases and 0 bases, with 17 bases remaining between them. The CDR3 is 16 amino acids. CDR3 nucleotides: TGTGCCAGCAGCGGGGGGGGCAGGTCGACCTCCTACGAGCAGTACTTC. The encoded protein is CASSGGGRSTSYEQYF.

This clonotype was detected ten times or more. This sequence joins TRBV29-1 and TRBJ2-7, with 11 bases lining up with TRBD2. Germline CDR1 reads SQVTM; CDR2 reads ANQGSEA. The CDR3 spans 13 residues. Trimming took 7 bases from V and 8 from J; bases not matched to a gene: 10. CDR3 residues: CSASSGRLYKQYF. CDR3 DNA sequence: TGCAGCGCTTCTAGCGGGAGGCTGTACAAGCAGTACTTC.

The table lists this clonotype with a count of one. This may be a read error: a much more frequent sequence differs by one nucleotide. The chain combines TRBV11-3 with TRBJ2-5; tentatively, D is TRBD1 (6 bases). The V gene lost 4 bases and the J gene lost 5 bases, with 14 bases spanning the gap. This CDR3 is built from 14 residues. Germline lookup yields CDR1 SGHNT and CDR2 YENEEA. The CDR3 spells CASSSGTYEETQYF. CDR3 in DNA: TGTGCCAGCAGCTCCGGGACATATGAGGAGACCCAGTACTTC.

As DNA, the CDR3 is TGTGCCAGCAGCTTCAGCGGGAGTCTTGAGCAGTTCTTC. Protein sequence: CASSFSGSLEQFF. This sequence joins TRBV11-3 and TRBJ2-1; 8 nucleotides agree with TRBD2. The germline gives CDR1 SGHNT, CDR2 YENEEA. The V segment lost 3 bases and the J segment 9 bases; nucleotides outside the gene matches: 4. This CDR3 has 13 amino acids.

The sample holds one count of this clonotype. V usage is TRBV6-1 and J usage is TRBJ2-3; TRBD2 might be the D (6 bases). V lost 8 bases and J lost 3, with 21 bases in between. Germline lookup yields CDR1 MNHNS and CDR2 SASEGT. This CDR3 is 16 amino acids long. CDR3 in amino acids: CASQGPSGDTTDTQYF. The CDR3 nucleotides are TGTGCCAGCCAAGGACCTTCGGGAGATACAACAGATACGCAGTATTTT.

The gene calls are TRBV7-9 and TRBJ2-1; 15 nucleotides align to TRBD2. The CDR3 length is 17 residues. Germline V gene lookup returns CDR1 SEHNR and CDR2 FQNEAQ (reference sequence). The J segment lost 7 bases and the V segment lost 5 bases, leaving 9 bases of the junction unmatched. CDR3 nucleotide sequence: TGTGCCAGCAGCATGGGGACTAGCGGGAGGTTTGGGAATGAGCAGTTCTTC. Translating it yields CASSMGTSGRFGNEQFF.

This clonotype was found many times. The CDR3: CATSGRDRGFTDTQYF. The CDR3, as DNA: TGTGCCACCAGCGGCCGGGACAGGGGATTCACAGATACGCAGTATTTT. V and J are TRBV15 and TRBJ2-3; TRBD1 agrees at 10 bases. V shed 5 bases and J 2 bases; nucleotides not matched to a gene: 7. Germline-derived CDR1 and CDR2 are LNHNV and YYDKDF (reference sequence). CDR3 size: 16 residues.

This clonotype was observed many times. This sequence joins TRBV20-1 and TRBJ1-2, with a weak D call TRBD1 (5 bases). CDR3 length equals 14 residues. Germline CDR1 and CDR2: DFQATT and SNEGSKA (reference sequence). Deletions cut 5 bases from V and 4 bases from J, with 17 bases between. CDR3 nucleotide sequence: TGCAGTGCTGGATCAGGGTTGGAGGCCTATGGCTACACCTTC. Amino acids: CSAGSGLEAYGYTF.

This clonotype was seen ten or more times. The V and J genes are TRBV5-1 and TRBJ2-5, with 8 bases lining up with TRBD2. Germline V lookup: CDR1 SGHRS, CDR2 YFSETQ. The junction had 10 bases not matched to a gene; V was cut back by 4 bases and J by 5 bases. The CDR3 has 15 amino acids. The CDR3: CASSRSPGGPETQYF. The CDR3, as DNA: TGCGCCAGCAGCCGAAGCCCGGGAGGGCCCGAGACCCAGTACTTC.

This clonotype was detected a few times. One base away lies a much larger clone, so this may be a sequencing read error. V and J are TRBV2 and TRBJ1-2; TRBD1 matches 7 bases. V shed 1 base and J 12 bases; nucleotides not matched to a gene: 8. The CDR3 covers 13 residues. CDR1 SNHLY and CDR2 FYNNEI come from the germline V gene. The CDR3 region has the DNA TGTGCCAGCAGTGAAGATGGCAGGGGGGGCCACACCTTC. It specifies CASSEDGRGGHTF.

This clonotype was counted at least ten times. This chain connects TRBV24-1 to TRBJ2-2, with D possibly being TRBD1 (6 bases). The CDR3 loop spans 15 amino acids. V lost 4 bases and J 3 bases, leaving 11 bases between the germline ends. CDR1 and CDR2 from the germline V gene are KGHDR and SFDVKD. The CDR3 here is CATSDTGQHTGELFF. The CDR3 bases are TGTGCCACCAGTGACACCGGACAGCACACCGGGGAGCTGTTTTTT.

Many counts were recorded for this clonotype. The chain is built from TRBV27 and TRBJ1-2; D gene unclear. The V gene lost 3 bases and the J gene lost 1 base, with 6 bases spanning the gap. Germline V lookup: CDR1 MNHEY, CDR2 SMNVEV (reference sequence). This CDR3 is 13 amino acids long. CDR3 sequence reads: CASSLMNNYGYTF. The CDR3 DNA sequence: TGTGCCAGCAGTTTGATGAATAACTATGGCTACACCTTC.

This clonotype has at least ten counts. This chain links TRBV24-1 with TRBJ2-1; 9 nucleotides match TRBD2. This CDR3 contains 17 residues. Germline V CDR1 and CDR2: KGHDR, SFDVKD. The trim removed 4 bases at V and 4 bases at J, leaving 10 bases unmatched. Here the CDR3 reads CATSDPSGNRGYNEQFF. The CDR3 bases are TGTGCCACCAGTGACCCTAGCGGGAACCGCGGGTACAATGAGCAGTTCTTC.

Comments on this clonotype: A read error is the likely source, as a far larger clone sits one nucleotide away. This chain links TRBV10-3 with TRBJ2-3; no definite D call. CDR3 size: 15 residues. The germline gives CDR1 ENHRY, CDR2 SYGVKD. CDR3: CASSGTGSSTDTQYF. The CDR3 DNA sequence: TGTGCCAGCAGTGGAACGGGCTCTAGCACAGATACGCAGTATTTT.

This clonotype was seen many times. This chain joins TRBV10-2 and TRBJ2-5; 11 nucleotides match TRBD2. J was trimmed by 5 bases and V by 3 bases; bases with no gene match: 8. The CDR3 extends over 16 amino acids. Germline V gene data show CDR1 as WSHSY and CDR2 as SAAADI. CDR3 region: CASSELAGGPGETQYF. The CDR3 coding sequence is TGCGCCAGCAGTGAATTAGCGGGAGGGCCTGGGGAGACCCAGTACTTC.

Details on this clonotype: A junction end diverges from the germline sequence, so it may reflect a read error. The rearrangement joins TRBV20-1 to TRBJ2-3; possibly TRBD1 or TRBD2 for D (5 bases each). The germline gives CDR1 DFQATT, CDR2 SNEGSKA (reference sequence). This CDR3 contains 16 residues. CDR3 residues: CSARGGSWGSSDTQYF. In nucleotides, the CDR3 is TGCAGTGCTAGAGGGGGCAGTTGGGGAAGTAGCGATACCCAGTATTTT.